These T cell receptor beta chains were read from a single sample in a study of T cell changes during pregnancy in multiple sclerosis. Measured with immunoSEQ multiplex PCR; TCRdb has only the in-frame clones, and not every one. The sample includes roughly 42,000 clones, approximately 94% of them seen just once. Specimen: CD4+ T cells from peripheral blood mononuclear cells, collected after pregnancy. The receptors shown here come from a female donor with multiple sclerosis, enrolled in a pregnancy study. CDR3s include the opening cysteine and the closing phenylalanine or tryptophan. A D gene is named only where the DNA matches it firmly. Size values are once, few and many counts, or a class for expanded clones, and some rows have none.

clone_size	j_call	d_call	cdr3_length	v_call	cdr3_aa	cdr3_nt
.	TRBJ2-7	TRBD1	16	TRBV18	CASSPSLQGSPYEQYF	TGTGCCAGCTCACCCTCGCTACAGGGGTCTCCCTACGAGCAGTACTTC
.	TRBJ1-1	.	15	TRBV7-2	CASSLGQGRITEAFF	TGTGCCAGCAGCTTAGGCCAGGGAAGAATCACTGAAGCTTTCTTT
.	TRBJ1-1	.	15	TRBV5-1	CASSPTRIDNTEAFF	TGCGCCAGCAGCCCGACCAGGATAGATAACACTGAAGCTTTCTTT
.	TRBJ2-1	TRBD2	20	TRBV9	CASSVEGLAGGRGRDNEQFF	TGTGCCAGCAGCGTAGAGGGACTAGCGGGGGGGCGGGGAAGGGACAATGAGCAGTTCTTC
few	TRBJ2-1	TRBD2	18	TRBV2	CANVPGTSGGAADNEQFF	TGTGCCAACGTTCCCGGGACTAGCGGGGGGGCCGCTGACAATGAGCAGTTCTTC
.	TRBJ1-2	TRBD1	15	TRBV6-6	CASSSRTGDMGGYTF	TGTGCCAGCAGTTCCCGGACAGGCGATATGGGTGGCTACACCTTC
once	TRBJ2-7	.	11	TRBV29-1	CSVDGGSEQYF	TGCAGCGTTGATGGGGGGTCCGAGCAGTACTTC
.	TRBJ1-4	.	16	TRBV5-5	CASSLGRGSTNEKLFF	TGTGCCAGCAGCTTGGGTAGGGGGAGCACTAATGAAAAACTGTTTTTT
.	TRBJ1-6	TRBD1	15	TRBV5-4	CASSQQGNYNSPLHF	TGTGCCAGCAGCCAACAGGGGAATTATAATTCACCCCTCCACTTT
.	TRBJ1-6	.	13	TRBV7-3	CRVQRSFGSPLHF	TGTCGGGTGCAAAGGTCATTTGGATCACCCCTCCACTTT
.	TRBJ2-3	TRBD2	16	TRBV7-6	CASSLAVAGGTDTQYF	TGTGCCAGCAGCTTAGCGGTAGCGGGGGGCACAGATACGCAGTATTTT
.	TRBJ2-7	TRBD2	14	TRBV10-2	CASSEGGSSYEQYF	TGCGCCAGCAGTGAGGGCGGGAGCTCCTACGAGCAGTACTTC
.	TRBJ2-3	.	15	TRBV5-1	CASSLGRVVADTQYF	TGCGCCAGCAGCTTGGGCAGGGTCGTTGCAGATACGCAGTATTTT
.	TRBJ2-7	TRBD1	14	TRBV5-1	CASSPDRVSNEQYF	TGCGCCAGCAGCCCGGACAGGGTATCGAACGAGCAGTACTTC
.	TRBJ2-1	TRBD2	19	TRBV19	CASSIRGSGVAVSYNEQFF	TGTGCCAGTAGTATAAGGGGTAGCGGGGTCGCGGTCTCCTACAATGAGCAGTTCTTC
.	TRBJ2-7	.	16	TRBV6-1	CASSAVPPLSYYEQYF	TGTGCCAGCAGTGCTGTCCCACCACTCTCGTACTACGAGCAGTACTTC
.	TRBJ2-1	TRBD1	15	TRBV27	CASSFARGFIDEQFF	TGTGCCAGCAGTTTTGCCAGGGGGTTTATCGATGAGCAGTTCTTC
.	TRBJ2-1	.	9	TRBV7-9	CASGHEQFF	TGTGCCAGCGGGCATGAGCAGTTCTTC
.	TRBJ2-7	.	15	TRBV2	CASGGVRGKAYEQYF	TGTGCCAGCGGGGGTGTACGCGGGAAGGCCTACGAGCAGTACTTC
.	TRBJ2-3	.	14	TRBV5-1	CASSTAPGEDTQYF	TGCGCCAGCAGCACGGCCCCAGGGGAAGATACGCAGTATTTT
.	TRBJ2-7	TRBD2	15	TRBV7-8	CASSLRTSGSYEQYF	TGTGCCAGCAGCCTTCGGACTAGCGGGTCCTACGAGCAGTACTTC
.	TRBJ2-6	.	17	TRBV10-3	CAIGGLGSRSGANVLTF	TGTGCCATAGGAGGTTTGGGATCCCGCTCTGGGGCCAACGTCCTGACTTTC
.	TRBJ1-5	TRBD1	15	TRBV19	CASTTTGVSNQPQHF	TGTGCCAGTACCACGACAGGGGTGAGCAATCAGCCCCAGCATTTT
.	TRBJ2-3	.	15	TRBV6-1	CASRTTGSLTDTQYF	TGTGCCAGCAGAACTACAGGGAGTTTGACAGATACGCAGTATTTT
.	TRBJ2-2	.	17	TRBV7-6	CASSLVGASPRAGELFF	TGTGCCAGCAGCTTAGTGGGGGCCAGCCCGAGGGCCGGGGAGCTGTTTTTT
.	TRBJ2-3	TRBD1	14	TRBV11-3	CASSPDRGTDTQYF	TGTGCCAGCAGCCCGGACAGGGGCACAGATACGCAGTATTTT
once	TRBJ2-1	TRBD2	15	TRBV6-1	CASSATSGAYNEQFF	TGTGCCAGCAGTGCTACTAGCGGGGCCTACAATGAGCAGTTCTTC
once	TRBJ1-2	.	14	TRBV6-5	CASSAGTMGMRYTF	TGTGCCAGCAGTGCTGGGACAATGGGGATGCGGTACACCTTC
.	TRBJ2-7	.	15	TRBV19	CASSISQGGFYEQYF	TGTGCCAGTAGTATCTCCCAGGGAGGATTCTACGAGCAGTACTTC
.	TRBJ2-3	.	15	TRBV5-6	CASSPTGGLTDTQYF	TGTGCCAGCAGCCCGACGGGGGGCCTAACAGATACGCAGTATTTT
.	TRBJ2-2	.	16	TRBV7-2	CASSLARGSNTGELFF	TGTGCCAGCAGCTTAGCGCGGGGCTCGAACACCGGGGAGCTGTTTTTT
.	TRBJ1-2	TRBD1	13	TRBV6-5	CASTKQGVYGYTF	TGTGCCAGCACCAAACAGGGGGTTTATGGCTACACCTTC
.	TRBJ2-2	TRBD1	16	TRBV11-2	CASSPAGTGQTGELFF	TGTGCCAGCAGCCCCGCTGGGACAGGGCAAACCGGGGAGCTGTTTTTT
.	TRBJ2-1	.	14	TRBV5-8	CASSLLSSYNEQFF	TGTGCCAGCAGCTTGCTCAGCTCCTACAATGAGCAGTTCTTC
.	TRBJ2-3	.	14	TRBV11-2	CASSLGGGLDTQYF	TGTGCCAGCAGCTTAGGCGGGGGCCTCGATACGCAGTATTTT
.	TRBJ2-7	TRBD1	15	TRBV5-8	CASSSDGTGTYEQYF	TGTGCCAGCAGCTCTGACGGGACAGGGACTTACGAGCAGTACTTC
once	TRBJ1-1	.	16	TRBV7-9	CASSPPGLAGYTEAFF	TGTGCCAGCAGCCCCCCGGGCTTAGCAGGGTATACTGAAGCTTTCTTT
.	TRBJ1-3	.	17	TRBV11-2	CASSLDSQGFSGNTIYF	TGTGCCAGCAGCTTAGACTCTCAGGGGTTCTCTGGAAACACCATATATTTT
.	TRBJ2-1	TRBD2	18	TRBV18	CASSRTFGLAGASEEQFF	TGTGCCAGCTCACGGACCTTCGGACTAGCGGGGGCCTCAGAGGAGCAGTTCTTC
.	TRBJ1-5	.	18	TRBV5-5	CASSVRGGAQVSNQPQHF	TGTGCCAGCAGCGTCCGGGGGGGGGCTCAGGTGAGCAATCAGCCCCAGCATTTT
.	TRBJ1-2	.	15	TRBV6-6	CASSHKTEPTYGYTF	TGTGCCAGCAGCCACAAGACAGAGCCTACCTATGGCTACACCTTC
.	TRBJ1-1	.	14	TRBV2	CASSGGRKNTEAFF	TGTGCCAGCAGTGGTGGCAGAAAAAACACTGAAGCTTTCTTT
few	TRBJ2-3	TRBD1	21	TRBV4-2	CASSQDVRPPRQGDSGDTQYF	TGTGCCAGCAGCCAAGATGTTAGGCCTCCGAGACAGGGGGATTCGGGAGATACGCAGTATTTT
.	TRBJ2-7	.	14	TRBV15	CATSKRGGNYEQYF	TGTGCCACCAGCAAGCGAGGGGGTAACTACGAGCAGTACTTC
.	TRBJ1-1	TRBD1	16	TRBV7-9	CASSLLTGAPNTEAFF	TGTGCCAGCAGCTTGCTGACAGGGGCCCCCAACACTGAAGCTTTCTTT
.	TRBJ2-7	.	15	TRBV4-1	CASSQGGGRSYEQYF	TGCGCCAGCAGCCAAGGGGGCGGACGCTCCTACGAGCAGTACTTC
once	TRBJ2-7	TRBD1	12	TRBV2	CASSGTGSEQYF	TGTGCCAGCTCCGGGACAGGGTCCGAGCAGTACTTC
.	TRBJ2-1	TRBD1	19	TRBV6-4	CASRYQGQGALGSNNEQFF	TGTGCCAGCCGCTACCAGGGACAGGGGGCCTTAGGCTCCAACAATGAGCAGTTCTTC
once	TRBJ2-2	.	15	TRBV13	CASSGVQGKGGELFF	TGTGCCAGCAGCGGTGTCCAGGGGAAGGGCGGGGAGCTGTTTTTT
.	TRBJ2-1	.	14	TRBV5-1	CASSLDGGENEQFF	TGCGCCAGCAGCTTGGACGGCGGAGAGAATGAGCAGTTCTTC
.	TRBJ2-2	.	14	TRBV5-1	CASSVDNGSGELFF	TGCGCCAGCAGCGTGGACAATGGCTCCGGGGAGCTGTTTTTT
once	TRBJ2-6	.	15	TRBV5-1	CASSGTGSGANVLTF	TGCGCCAGCAGCGGCACAGGGTCAGGGGCCAACGTCCTGACTTTC
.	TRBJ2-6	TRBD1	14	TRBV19	CASCDRAGANVLTF	TGTGCCAGTTGTGACAGGGCTGGGGCCAACGTCCTGACTTTC
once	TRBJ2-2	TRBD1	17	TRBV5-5	CASSLAPRGRKDGELFF	TGTGCCAGCAGCTTGGCCCCCAGGGGGCGAAAGGACGGGGAGCTGTTTTTT
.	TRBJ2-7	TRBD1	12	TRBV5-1	CASSDRGYEQYF	TGCGCCAGCAGTGACAGGGGCTACGAGCAGTACTTC
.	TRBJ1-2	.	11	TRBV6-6	CASSFTDGYTF	TGTGCCAGCAGTTTTACGGATGGCTACACCTTC
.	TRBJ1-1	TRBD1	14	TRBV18	CASSPRGQNTEAFF	TGTGCCAGCTCACCGAGGGGGCAGAACACTGAAGCTTTCTTT
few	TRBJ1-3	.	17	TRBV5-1	CASSPRPGVPSGNTIYF	TGCGCCAGCAGCCCCCGGCCGGGGGTGCCCTCTGGAAACACCATATATTTT
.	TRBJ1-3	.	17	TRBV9	CASSVWQGPSSGNTIYF	TGTGCCAGCAGCGTATGGCAGGGCCCTTCCTCTGGAAACACCATATATTTT
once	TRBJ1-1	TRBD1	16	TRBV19	CASTPGQGWGDTEAFF	TGTGCCAGTACCCCGGGACAGGGGTGGGGGGACACTGAAGCTTTCTTT